Sequencing of this T cell receptor (beta chain) was carried out in a study of T cell changes during pregnancy in multiple sclerosis. V lost 0 bases, J lost 1 base, and 10 bases lay in between. This CDR3 spans 16 amino acids. CDR1 LGHNA and CDR2 YSLEER come from the germline V gene. The assay was immunoSEQ multiplex PCR, and TCRdb's table has in-frame clones only and misses some. The table has some 47,000 clones, 85% to 90% seen once. This material consisted of CD8+ T cells from peripheral blood mononuclear cells, taken after pregnancy. The TCR was taken from a female donor in good health, enrolled as a control in a pregnancy study. This chain uses TRBV4-3 with TRBJ1-3; D unresolved. CDR3 loop: CASSQDRSGSGNTIYF. CDR3 in DNA: TGCGCCAGCAGCCAAGATCGATCAGGTTCTGGAAACACCATATATTTT.